The clone carrying this T cell receptor (beta chain) occurred many times. Its antigen is undetermined. The sample belongs to a study of T cell repertoires in cytomegalovirus infection. Study details: Indicated by public TCR beta signatures were CMV infection and matching HLA type.

From the reads, TCRdb called clonotypes with MiXCR, one entry per CDR3 protein. This sample has roughly 230,000 distinct CDR3 sequences, with 22% found just once. V gave up 7 bases and J gave up 4 bases, with 16 bases separating them. CDR3 length equals 14 residues. Germline V gene data show CDR1 as SEHNR and CDR2 as FQNEAQ (reference sequence). Study findings and constraints: Cumulated frequencies of public TCR beta families served to identify carriers of CMV plus the relevant HLA.

Sequenced sample: CD8+ T cells from PBMCs. This TCR was sampled from a human donor in good health (CMV status not recorded). Some clones in this sample may be carry-over from other donors' samples. V usage is TRBV7-9 and J usage is TRBJ1-2, with D possibly TRBD1 on 5 matching bases. For the CDR3, the DNA is TGTGCCAGCACCCAGAAGGGGCAGGCCTATGGCTACACCTTC. It yields the protein CASTQKGQAYGYTF.